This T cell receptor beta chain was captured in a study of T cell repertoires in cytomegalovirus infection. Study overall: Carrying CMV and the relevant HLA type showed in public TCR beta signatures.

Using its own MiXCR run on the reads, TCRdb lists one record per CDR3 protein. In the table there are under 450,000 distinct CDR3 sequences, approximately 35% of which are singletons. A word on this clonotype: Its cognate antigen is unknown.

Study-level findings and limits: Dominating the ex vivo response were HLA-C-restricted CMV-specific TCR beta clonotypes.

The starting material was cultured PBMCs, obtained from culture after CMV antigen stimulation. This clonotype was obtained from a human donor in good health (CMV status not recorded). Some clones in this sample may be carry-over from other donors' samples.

The CDR3 DNA follows: TGTGCCAGCAGCGTCCGGCCGGGTCAGCCCCAGCATTTT. It specifies CASSVRPGQPQHF. This chain joins TRBV9 and TRBJ1-5; D call uncertain. The CDR3 length is 13 residues. CDR1 is SGDLS and CDR2 is YYNGEE in the germline V gene. Trimming took 2 bases from V and 6 from J, leaving 9 bases between them.